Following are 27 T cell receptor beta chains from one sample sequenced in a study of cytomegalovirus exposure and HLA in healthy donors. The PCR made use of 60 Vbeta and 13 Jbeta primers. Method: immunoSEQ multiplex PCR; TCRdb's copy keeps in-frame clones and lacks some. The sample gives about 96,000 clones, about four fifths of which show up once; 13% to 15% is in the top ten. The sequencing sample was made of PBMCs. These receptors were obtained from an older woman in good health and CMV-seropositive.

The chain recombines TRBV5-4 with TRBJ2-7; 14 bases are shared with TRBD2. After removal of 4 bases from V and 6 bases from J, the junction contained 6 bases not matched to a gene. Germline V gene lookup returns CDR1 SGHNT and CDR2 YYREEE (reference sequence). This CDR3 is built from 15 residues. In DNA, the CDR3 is TGTGCCAGCAGCGACGGACTAGCGGGGGGTCTCGAGCAGTACTTC. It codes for CASSDGLAGGLEQYF. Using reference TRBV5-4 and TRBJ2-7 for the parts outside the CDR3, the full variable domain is ETGVTQSPTHLIKTRGQQVTLRCSSQSGHNTVSWYQQALGQGPQFIFQYYREEENGRGNFPPRFSGLQFPNYSSELNVNALELDDSALYLCASSDGLAGGLEQYFGPGTRLTVT.

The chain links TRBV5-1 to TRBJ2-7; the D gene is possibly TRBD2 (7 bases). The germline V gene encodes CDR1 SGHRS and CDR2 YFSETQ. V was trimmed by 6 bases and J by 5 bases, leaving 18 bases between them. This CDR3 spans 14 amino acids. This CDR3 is CASTLGGPLDEQYF. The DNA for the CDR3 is TGCGCCAGCACCCTGGGGGGGCCGTTGGACGAGCAGTACTTC.

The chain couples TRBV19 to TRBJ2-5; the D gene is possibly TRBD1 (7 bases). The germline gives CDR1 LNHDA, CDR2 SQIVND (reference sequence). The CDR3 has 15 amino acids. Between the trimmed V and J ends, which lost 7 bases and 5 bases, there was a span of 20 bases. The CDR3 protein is CASKKQAGGGETQYF. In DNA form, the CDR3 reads TGTGCCAGTAAGAAGCAGGCAGGGGGAGGCGAGACCCAGTACTTC.

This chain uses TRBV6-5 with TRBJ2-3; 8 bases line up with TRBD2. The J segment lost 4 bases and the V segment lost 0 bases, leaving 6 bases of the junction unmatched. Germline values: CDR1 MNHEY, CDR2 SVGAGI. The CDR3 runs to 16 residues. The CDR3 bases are TGTGCCAGCAGTTACTCGATGGGAGCGGGGGCAGATACGCAGTATTTT. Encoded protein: CASSYSMGAGADTQYF.

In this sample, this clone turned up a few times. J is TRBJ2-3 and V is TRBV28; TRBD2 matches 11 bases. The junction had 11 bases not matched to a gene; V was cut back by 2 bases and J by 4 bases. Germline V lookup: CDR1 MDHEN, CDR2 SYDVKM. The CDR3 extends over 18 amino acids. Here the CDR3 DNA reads TGTGCCAGCAGTTTAAATAGCGGTAGCGGGGGGGCCTCAGATACGCAGTATTTT. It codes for CASSLNSGSGGASDTQYF.

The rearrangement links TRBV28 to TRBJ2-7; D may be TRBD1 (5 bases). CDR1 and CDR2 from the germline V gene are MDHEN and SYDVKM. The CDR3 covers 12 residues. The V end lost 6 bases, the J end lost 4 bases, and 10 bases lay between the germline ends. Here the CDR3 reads CASRGYRYEQYF. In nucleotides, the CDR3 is TGTGCCAGCAGGGGCTACAGGTACGAGCAGTACTTC.

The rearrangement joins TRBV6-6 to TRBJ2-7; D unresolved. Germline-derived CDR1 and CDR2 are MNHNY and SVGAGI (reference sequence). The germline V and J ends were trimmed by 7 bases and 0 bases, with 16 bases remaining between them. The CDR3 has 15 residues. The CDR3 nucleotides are TGTGCCAGCACCCTAGTAGCTGCGAGCTCCTACGAGCAGTACTTC. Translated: CASTLVAASSYEQYF.

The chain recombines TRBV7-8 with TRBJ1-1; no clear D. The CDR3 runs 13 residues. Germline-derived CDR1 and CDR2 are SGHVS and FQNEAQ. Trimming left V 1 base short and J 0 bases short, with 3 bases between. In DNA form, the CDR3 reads TGTGCCAGCAGCTTAGATATGAACACTGAAGCTTTCTTT. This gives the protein CASSLDMNTEAFF.

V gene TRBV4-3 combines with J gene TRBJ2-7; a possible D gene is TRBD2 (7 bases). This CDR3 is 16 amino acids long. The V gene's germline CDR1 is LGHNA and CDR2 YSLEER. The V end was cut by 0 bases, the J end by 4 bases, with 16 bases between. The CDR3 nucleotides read TGCGCCAGCAGCCAAGAGGGAAGCGGGACACCTTACGAGCAGTACTTC. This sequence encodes CASSQEGSGTPYEQYF.

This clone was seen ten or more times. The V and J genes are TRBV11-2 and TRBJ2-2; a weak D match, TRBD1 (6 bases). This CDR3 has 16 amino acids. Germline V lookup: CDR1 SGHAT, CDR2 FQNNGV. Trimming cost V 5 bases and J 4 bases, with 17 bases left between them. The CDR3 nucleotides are TGTGCCAGCAGCATATCTCAGGGGTTACCCACCGGGGAGCTGTTTTTT. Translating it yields CASSISQGLPTGELFF.

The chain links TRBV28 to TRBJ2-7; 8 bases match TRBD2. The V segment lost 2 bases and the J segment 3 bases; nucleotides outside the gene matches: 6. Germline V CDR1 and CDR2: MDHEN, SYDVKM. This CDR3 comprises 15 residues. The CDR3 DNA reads TGTGCCAGCAGTTTAAGAGGAGCGGGAGACTACGAGCAGTACTTC. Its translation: CASSLRGAGDYEQYF.

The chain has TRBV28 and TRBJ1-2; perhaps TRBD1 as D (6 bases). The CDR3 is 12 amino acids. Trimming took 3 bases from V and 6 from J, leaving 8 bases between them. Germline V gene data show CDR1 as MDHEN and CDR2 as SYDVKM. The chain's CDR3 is CASSLSGDGYTF. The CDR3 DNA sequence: TGTGCCAGCAGTTTGTCAGGGGATGGCTACACCTTC.

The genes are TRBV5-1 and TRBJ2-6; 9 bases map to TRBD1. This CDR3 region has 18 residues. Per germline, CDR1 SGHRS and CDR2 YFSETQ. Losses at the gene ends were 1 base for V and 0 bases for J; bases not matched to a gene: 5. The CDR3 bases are TGCGCCAGCAGCTTGTGGGGACAGGGCTACTCTGGGGCCAACGTCCTGACTTTC. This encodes CASSLWGQGYSGANVLTF. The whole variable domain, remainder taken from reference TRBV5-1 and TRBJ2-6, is KAGVTQTPRYLIKTRGQQVTLSCSPISGHRSVSWYQQTPGQGLQFLFEYFSETQRNKGNFPGRFSGRQFSNSRSEMNVSTLELGDSALYLCASSLWGQGYSGANVLTFGAGSRLTVL.

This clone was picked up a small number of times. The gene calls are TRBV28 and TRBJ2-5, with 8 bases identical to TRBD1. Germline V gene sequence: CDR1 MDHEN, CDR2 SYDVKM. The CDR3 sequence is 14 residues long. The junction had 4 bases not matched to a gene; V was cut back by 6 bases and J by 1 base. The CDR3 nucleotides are TGTGCCAGCAGGTCAGGGGGCAGCCAAGAGACCCAGTACTTC. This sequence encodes CASRSGGSQETQYF.

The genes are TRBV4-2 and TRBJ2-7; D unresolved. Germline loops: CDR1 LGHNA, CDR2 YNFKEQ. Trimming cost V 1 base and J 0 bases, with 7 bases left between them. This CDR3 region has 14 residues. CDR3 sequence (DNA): TGTGCCAGCAGCCAAGGTTACTACTCCTACGAGCAGTACTTC. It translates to CASSQGYYSYEQYF.

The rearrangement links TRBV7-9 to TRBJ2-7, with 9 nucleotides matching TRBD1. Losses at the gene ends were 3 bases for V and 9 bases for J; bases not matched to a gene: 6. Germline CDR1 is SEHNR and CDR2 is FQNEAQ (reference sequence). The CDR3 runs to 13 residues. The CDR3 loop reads CASSFLTGGTQYF. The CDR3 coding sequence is TGTGCCAGCAGCTTCCTGACAGGGGGGACGCAGTACTTC.

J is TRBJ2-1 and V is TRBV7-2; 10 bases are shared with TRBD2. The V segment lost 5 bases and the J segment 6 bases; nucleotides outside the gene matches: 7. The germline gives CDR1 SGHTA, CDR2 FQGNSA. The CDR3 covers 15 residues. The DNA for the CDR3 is TGTGCCAGCAGCGGAAGCGGGGGGGCCTCCAATGAGCAGTTCTTC. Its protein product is CASSGSGGASNEQFF.

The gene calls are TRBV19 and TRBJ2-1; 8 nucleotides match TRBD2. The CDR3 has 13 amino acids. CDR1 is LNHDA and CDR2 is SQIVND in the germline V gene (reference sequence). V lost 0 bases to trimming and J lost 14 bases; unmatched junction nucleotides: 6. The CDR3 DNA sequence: TGTGCCAGTAGTATAGAGAGCGGGAGTGTGAAGTTCTTC. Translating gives CASSIESGSVKFF.

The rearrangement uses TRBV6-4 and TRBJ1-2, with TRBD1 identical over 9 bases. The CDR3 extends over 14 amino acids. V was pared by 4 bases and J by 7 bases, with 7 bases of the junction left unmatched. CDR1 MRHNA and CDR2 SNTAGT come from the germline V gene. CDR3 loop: CASSASDRGGGYTF. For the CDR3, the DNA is TGTGCCAGCAGTGCCTCGGACAGGGGAGGTGGCTACACCTTC.

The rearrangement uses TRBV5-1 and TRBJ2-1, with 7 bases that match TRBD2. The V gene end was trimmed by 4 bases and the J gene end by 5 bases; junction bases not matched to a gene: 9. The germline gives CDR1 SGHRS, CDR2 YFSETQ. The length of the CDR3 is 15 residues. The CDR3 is CASSQAVAGHNEQFF. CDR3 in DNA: TGCGCCAGCAGCCAGGCGGTAGCGGGTCACAATGAGCAGTTCTTC.

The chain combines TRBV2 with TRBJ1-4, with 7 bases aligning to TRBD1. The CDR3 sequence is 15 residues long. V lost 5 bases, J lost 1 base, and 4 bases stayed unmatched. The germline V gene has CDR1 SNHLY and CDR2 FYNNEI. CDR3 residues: CASSLYRGTNEKLFF. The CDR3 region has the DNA TGTGCCAGCAGTCTCTACAGGGGAACTAATGAAAAACTGTTTTTT.

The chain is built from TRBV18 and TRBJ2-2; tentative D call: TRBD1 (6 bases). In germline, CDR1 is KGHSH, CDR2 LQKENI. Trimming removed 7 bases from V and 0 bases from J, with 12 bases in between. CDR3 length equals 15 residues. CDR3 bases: TGTGCCAGCTTACGGGGACAAACGAACACCGGGGAGCTGTTTTTT. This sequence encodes CASLRGQTNTGELFF.

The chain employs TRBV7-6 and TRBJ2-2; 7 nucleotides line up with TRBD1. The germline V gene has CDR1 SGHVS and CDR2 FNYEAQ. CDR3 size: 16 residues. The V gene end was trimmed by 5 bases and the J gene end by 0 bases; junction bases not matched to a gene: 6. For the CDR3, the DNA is TGTGCCAGCAGCCCCCGACAGGGCGCGAACACCGGGGAGCTGTTTTTT. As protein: CASSPRQGANTGELFF.

This CDR3 reads CASSPGEETQYF. The CDR3 DNA reads TGCGCCAGCAGTCCGGGGGAAGAGACCCAGTACTTC. This rearrangement joins TRBV5-1 to TRBJ2-5, with D tentatively TRBD2 (6 bases). Per germline, CDR1 SGHRS and CDR2 YFSETQ. This CDR3 spans 12 amino acids. V was clipped by 5 bases and J by 3 bases, with 8 bases between them.

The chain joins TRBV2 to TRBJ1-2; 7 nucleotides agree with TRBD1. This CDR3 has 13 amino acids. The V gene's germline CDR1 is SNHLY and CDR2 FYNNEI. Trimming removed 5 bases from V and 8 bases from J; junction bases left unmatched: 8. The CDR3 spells CASSRQGLLGYTF. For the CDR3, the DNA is TGTGCCAGCAGTCGACAGGGCCTCCTAGGCTACACCTTC.

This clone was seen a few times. The CDR3 protein is CASSASATGELFF. CDR3 nucleotides: TGTGCCAGCAGTGCGAGCGCCACCGGGGAGCTGTTTTTT. The J gene is TRBJ2-2, the V gene TRBV6-5; D is unclear. There are 13 residues in the CDR3. Germline CDR1 reads MNHEY; CDR2 reads SVGAGI. V lost 5 bases to trimming and J lost 4 bases, with 8 bases between them.

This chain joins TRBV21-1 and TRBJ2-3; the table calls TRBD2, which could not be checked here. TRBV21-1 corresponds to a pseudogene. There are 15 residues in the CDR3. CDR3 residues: CASSHSGRARDTQYF. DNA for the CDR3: TGTGCCAGCAGCCACAGCGGGAGGGCCAGAGATACGCAGTATTTT.